Only a few counts were recorded for the clone carrying this TCR beta chain. Its antigen remains unidentified. TCRdb ran MiXCR on the 5' RACE reads and lists one entry per CDR3 protein. Counted here are just under 5,000 distinct CDR3 sequences, less than 15% occurring once; the ten biggest clones make up roughly a tenth. The sample originates from a study of spatial heterogeneity in lung cancer. General study results and limits: Among tumor T cells, estimated coverage was about 7% for alpha chains and roughly 14% for beta chains. Intratumoral expanded alpha and beta TCR counts were found to track tumor mutation counts.

Time point meaning: sample taken at primary tumor resection. This CDR3 contains 15 residues. J was trimmed by 10 bases and V by 5 bases; bases with no gene match: 13. Germline assignment: CDR1 MDHEN and CDR2 SYDVKM. Sequencing used lung tumor tissue, obtained at surgery. This TCR came from a female donor with early-stage non-small cell lung cancer. The gene calls are TRBV28 and TRBJ2-1; 8 nucleotides agree with TRBD2. The CDR3, as DNA: TGTGCCAGCAGTCTAATAGCGGGGACCGGACGGGAGCAGTTCTTC. Amino acid sequence: CASSLIAGTGREQFF.